One sample yielded the 16 T cell receptor beta chains listed below, sequenced in a study of shared clonotypes between healthy human individuals. This table comes from immunoSEQ multiplex PCR, and its TCRdb copy is limited to in-frame clones, with some not included. The sample carries about 2.3 million clones, over 90% recorded once. Specimen: naive CD4+ T cells from PBMCs. The subset here: CD45RA+ positively selected. The receptors derive from a man in his late teens or twenties in good health. Some clones in this sample may be carry-over from other donors' samples.

The chain couples TRBV9 to TRBJ2-7; D is ambiguous. The CDR3 spans 14 residues. Trimming took 4 bases from V and 3 from J, leaving 14 bases between them. Germline loops: CDR1 SGDLS, CDR2 YYNGEE. The CDR3 loop reads CASSSGLVDYEQYF. CDR3 coding DNA: TGTGCCAGCAGCTCAGGATTGGTTGACTACGAGCAGTACTTC.

The chain joins TRBV5-6 to TRBJ2-5, with 8 bases fitting TRBD2. CDR1 is SGHDT, CDR2 YYEEEE, per germline. The J segment lost 1 base and the V segment lost 4 bases, leaving 6 bases of the junction unmatched. The CDR3 loop spans 15 amino acids. CDR3 sequence: CASSPSGRLQETQYF. CDR3 DNA: TGTGCCAGCAGCCCGAGCGGGAGACTCCAAGAGACCCAGTACTTC.

This chain links TRBV7-2 with TRBJ2-1; D remains unclear. This CDR3 has 15 residues. Between the trimmed V and J ends, which lost 0 bases and 4 bases, there was a span of 10 bases. Germline assignment: CDR1 SGHTA and CDR2 FQGNSA. CDR3 protein: CASSLAGPIYNEQFF. CDR3 bases: TGTGCCAGCAGCTTAGCCGGGCCAATATACAATGAGCAGTTCTTC.

J is TRBJ1-5 and V is TRBV7-9, with D possibly being TRBD1 (6 bases). This CDR3 is built from 15 residues. V was clipped by 2 bases and J by 0 bases, with 8 bases between them. Germline CDR1 SEHNR, CDR2 FQNEAQ (reference sequence). The CDR3 DNA reads as TGTGCCAGCAGCTTACAGGGGAATAGCAATCAGCCCCAGCATTTT. Amino acids: CASSLQGNSNQPQHF. The complete variable domain, with remaining parts taken from reference TRBV7-9 and TRBJ1-5, reads DTGVSQNPRHKITKRGQNVTFRCDPISEHNRLYWYRQTLGQGPEFLTYFQNEAQLEKSRLLSDRFSAERPKGSFSTLEIQRTEQGDSAMYLCASSLQGNSNQPQHFGDGTRLSIL.

The chain joins TRBV4-1 to TRBJ2-7; 10 bases fit TRBD2. Germline lookup yields CDR1 MGHRA and CDR2 YSYEKL. The CDR3 has 18 amino acids. Losses at the gene ends were 0 bases for V and 3 bases for J; bases not matched to a gene: 11. The CDR3 DNA sequence: TGCGCCAGCAGCCAAGACAGAGCGGGAGGGCCCATTATCTACGAGCAGTACTTC. It specifies CASSQDRAGGPIIYEQYF.

This chain joins TRBV5-1 and TRBJ2-2; perhaps TRBD2 as D (5 bases). Deletions cut 2 bases from V and 5 bases from J, with 7 bases between. The germline V gene has CDR1 SGHRS and CDR2 YFSETQ. The CDR3 has 13 residues. CDR3 loop: CASSFWETGELFF. CDR3 sequence (DNA): TGCGCCAGCAGCTTCTGGGAGACCGGGGAGCTGTTTTTT.

The gene calls are TRBV29-1 and TRBJ2-5; TRBD2 matches 8 bases. Germline V CDR1 and CDR2: SQVTM, ANQGSEA. With 6 bases clipped from V and 2 bases from J, the junction kept 5 bases outside the gene matches. The CDR3 consists of 13 residues. CDR3 sequence: CSVSGGAQETQYF. The DNA of the CDR3 is TGCAGCGTGTCCGGGGGGGCTCAAGAGACCCAGTACTTC. The variable domain in full, completed from reference TRBV29-1 and TRBJ2-5, reads SAVISQKPSRDICQRGTSLTIQCQVDSQVTMMFWYRQQPGQSLTLIATANQGSEATYESGFVIDKFPISRPNLTFSTLTVSNMSPEDSSIYLCSVSGGAQETQYFGPGTRLLVL.

Comment on this clone: Within the sample, other DNA sequences also encode this same CDR3. This CDR3 is CASSLTGVNYGYTF. The DNA of the CDR3 is TGTGCCAGCAGCTTAACAGGGGTTAACTATGGCTACACCTTC. V usage is TRBV7-9 and J usage is TRBJ1-2, with 7 positions matching TRBD1. Germline V gene data show CDR1 as SEHNR and CDR2 as FQNEAQ (reference sequence). V shed 2 bases and J 1 base; nucleotides not matched to a gene: 1. CDR3 length equals 14 residues. Looking up the rest from reference TRBV7-9 and TRBJ1-2 gives the full variable domain: DTGVSQNPRHKITKRGQNVTFRCDPISEHNRLYWYRQTLGQGPEFLTYFQNEAQLEKSRLLSDRFSAERPKGSFSTLEIQRTEQGDSAMYLCASSLTGVNYGYTFGSGTRLTVV.

This chain uses TRBV28 with TRBJ2-1, with D possibly being TRBD2 (7 bases). Germline V gene data show CDR1 as MDHEN and CDR2 as SYDVKM. The CDR3 has 13 amino acids. Trimming took 7 bases from V and 8 from J, leaving 15 bases between them. CDR3 residues: CASTLRGLDEQFF. The CDR3 DNA reads as TGTGCCAGCACCCTGCGGGGGCTCGATGAGCAGTTCTTC.

The V gene is TRBV29-1, the J gene TRBJ1-1; D is perhaps TRBD1 (5 bases). Trimming removed 4 bases at V and 4 bases at J, with 13 bases between. The germline V gene has CDR1 SQVTM and CDR2 ANQGSEA. CDR3 length: 13 amino acids. The chain's CDR3 is CSVVGVASTEAFF. For the CDR3, the DNA is TGCAGCGTTGTAGGGGTGGCGAGCACTGAAGCTTTCTTT.

The chain combines TRBV29-1 with TRBJ2-7; D might be TRBD1 or TRBD2, each matching 7 bases. V was cut by 7 bases and J by 4 bases, with 26 bases left in between. CDR3 length: 16 residues. The germline V gene encodes CDR1 SQVTM and CDR2 ANQGSEA. CDR3 sequence reads: CSAGGGQPERYYEQYF. CDR3 DNA: TGCAGCGCTGGGGGGGGACAGCCCGAAAGGTATTACGAGCAGTACTTC.

V is TRBV5-4 and J is TRBJ2-1; 8 nucleotides agree with TRBD2. The CDR3 runs 14 residues. V was clipped by 5 bases and J by 5 bases; unmatched bases: 6. In germline, CDR1 is SGHNT, CDR2 YYREEE (reference sequence). The CDR3 bases are TGTGCCAGCAGACTCCGGGAGGGCGACAATGAGCAGTTCTTC. Its translation is CASRLREGDNEQFF.

The V gene is TRBV6-4, the J gene TRBJ2-2; the match to TRBD2 covers 8 bases. Trimming removed 2 bases from V and 7 bases from J; junction bases left unmatched: 12. This CDR3 is built from 17 residues. CDR1 MRHNA and CDR2 SNTAGT come from the germline V gene. CDR3: CASSDTRLAGGLGELFF. The CDR3 nucleotides are TGTGCCAGCAGTGACACTCGCCTGGCGGGAGGCCTCGGGGAGCTGTTTTTT.

V usage is TRBV11-2 and J usage is TRBJ2-3; 14 positions match TRBD2. This CDR3 has 19 residues. Losses at the gene ends were 6 bases for V and 2 bases for J; bases not matched to a gene: 13. CDR1 is SGHAT and CDR2 is FQNNGV in the germline V gene. CDR3 nucleotide sequence: TGTGCCAGCAGGGGGACTAGCGGGAGATGGGACTCCTTCACAGATACGCAGTATTTT. Translation: CASRGTSGRWDSFTDTQYF.

The chain recombines TRBV11-1 with TRBJ2-2, with D perhaps TRBD2 (6 bases). Germline V CDR1 and CDR2: SGHAT, FQDESV (reference sequence). The CDR3 runs to 14 residues. Trimming removed 7 bases at V and 0 bases at J, with 9 bases between. CDR3 coding DNA: TGTGCCAGCACCCGGGGGTCGAACACCGGGGAGCTGTTTTTT. Amino acids: CASTRGSNTGELFF. Full variable domain (missing parts from reference TRBV11-1 and TRBJ2-2): EAEVAQSPRYKITEKSQAVAFWCDPISGHATLYWYRQILGQGPELLVQFQDESVVDDSQLPKDRFSAERLKGVDSTLKIQPAELGDSAMYLCASTRGSNTGELFFGEGSRLTVL.

V gene TRBV28 combines with J gene TRBJ2-7, with a possible D match to TRBD1 (6 bases). The CDR3 contains 17 residues. Germline CDR1 is MDHEN and CDR2 is SYDVKM. V gave up 6 bases and J gave up 0 bases, with 21 bases separating them. Here the CDR3 DNA reads TGTGCCAGCAGCTCGGCATACGGACAGCCTTCCTCCTACGAGCAGTACTTC. Its protein is CASSSAYGQPSSYEQYF.